The TCR beta chain described here comes from a study of beta chain features in type 1 diabetes. Study-wide context: Patients and healthy donors were similar in age, gender and cell yields.

Of the isolated RNA, all was reverse transcribed, and so the sequenced material was expressed TCRB transcripts. It was found that naive, central memory and regulatory T cell samples averaged around 3.8 million reads. Assay: immunoSEQ multiplex PCR; the TCRdb copy retains only in-frame clones and omits some. The table includes 300,000 to 450,000 clones, over 10% detected once. Germline loops: CDR1 SGHNT, CDR2 YYREEE (reference sequence). The V end lost 1 base, the J end lost 8 bases, and 15 bases lay between the germline ends. The CDR3 runs to 15 residues. This clone occurred a few times. The sequenced sample was naive CD4+ T cells from blood. The receptor comes from a man aged 18 to 30 in good health. The chain is built from TRBV5-4 and TRBJ1-4; D might be TRBD1 (5 bases). CDR3 sequence reads: CASSLMGGGKEKLFF. CDR3 in DNA: TGTGCCAGCAGCTTGATGGGCGGGGGGAAGGAAAAACTGTTTTTT.